Following are 3 T cell receptor beta chains from one sample sequenced in a study of early T cells in non-severe SARS-CoV-2 infection. TCRdb reprocessed the 5' RACE reads via MiXCR and lists one record per CDR3 protein. The repertoire holds tens of thousands of distinct CDR3 sequences, with around 10% as singletons. The source material was whole blood, sampled at baseline. Every receptor here comes from an adult who was a healthcare worker with PCR-confirmed SARS-CoV-2 infection or an uninfected control (not recorded which).

In DNA, the CDR3 is TGTGCCAGTAGTAACCAGGGGAGCATCGAAAAACTGTTTTTT. The encoded protein is CASSNQGSIEKLFF. The gene calls are TRBV19 and TRBJ1-4; a weak D match, TRBD1 (6 bases). Germline loops: CDR1 LNHDA, CDR2 SQIVND (reference sequence). Trimming cost V 4 bases and J 8 bases, with 14 bases left between them. The CDR3 runs 14 residues.

This clonotype has just a few counts. The V gene is TRBV10-2, the J gene TRBJ2-2, with D possibly matching TRBD1 (5 bases). The V end lost 4 bases, the J end lost 2 bases, and 14 bases lay between the germline ends. CDR1 WSHSY and CDR2 SAAADI come from the germline V gene. This CDR3 comprises 16 residues. In nucleotides, the CDR3 is TGCGCCAGCAGTGTACAGGTCCGACCCAACACCGGGGAGCTGTTTTTT. Its protein product is CASSVQVRPNTGELFF.

This clonotype was observed a handful of times. This chain joins TRBV5-4 and TRBJ2-3; D may be TRBD2 (5 bases). The germline V gene encodes CDR1 SGHNT and CDR2 YYREEE (reference sequence). V lost 5 bases, J lost 1 base, and 11 bases lay in between. The CDR3 runs 14 residues. CDR3 loop: CASSRGIGTDTQYF. CDR3 bases: TGTGCCAGCAGTCGGGGTATCGGCACAGATACGCAGTATTTT. The full variable domain, in which reference TRBV5-4 and TRBJ2-3 provide the parts outside the CDR3, is ETGVTQSPTHLIKTRGQQVTLRCSSQSGHNTVSWYQQALGQGPQFIFQYYREEENGRGNFPPRFSGLQFPNYSSELNVNALELDDSALYLCASSRGIGTDTQYFGPGTRLTVL.